What follows describes a single TCR delta chain. Its antigen remains unidentified. A far more abundant clone sits one base away, making this likely a read error. Other DNA sequences within the sample encode an identical CDR3. Library preparation used RT-PCR. Sequencing was performed on an Illumina MiSeq. Public reads were reanalyzed in TCRdb with CATT, and rows carrying the same DNA were merged afterwards. The sample records roughly 4,500 delta-chain clones, 1.9% of which are singletons. The top ten constitute about 32% of the sample. This specimen comes from a study of gamma-delta T cells after stem cell transplantation (dated by TCRdb to the mid-2010s). The sequencing input was gamma-delta T cells. This TCR derives from a human donor. It is not recorded whose cells these are; they may come from a transplant donor.

The sequence in DNA is TGTGCCTGTGACACCCTCGGGACTGCCAACGATAAACTCATCTTT. Its coded protein is CACDTLGTANDKLIF. This sequence uses TRDV2 and TRDJ1; no D gene is confidently identified. CDR1 and CDR2 were assigned from the germline V gene as GEAIGNYY and EKD. Reading from cysteine to phenylalanine, the CDR3 counts 15 amino acids. This entry keeps only the CDR3 DNA: 45 bases, framed from base 1. Between the V and J ends, shortened by 0 bases and 4 bases respectively, the junction contains 14 bases.